This T cell receptor beta chain was identified in a study of blood T cell repertoires in COVID-19. Enrollment of patients from Seattle took place during active infection, with longitudinal follow-up. TCRdb's copy holds only in-frame clones and misses some; the assay was immunoSEQ multiplex PCR. The table lists 250,000 to 400,000 clones, approximately 88% of them singletons. In germline, CDR1 is SGHRS, CDR2 YFSETQ. V dropped 2 bases and J dropped 2 bases, with 8 bases sitting between them. The length of the CDR3 is 13 residues. The TCR originated in a woman aged 25 to 39 with COVID-19, enrolled during active disease. The material sequenced was peripheral blood. This chain connects TRBV5-1 to TRBJ2-7, with D perhaps matching TRBD1 (5 bases). This chain's CDR3 is CASSFGRAYEQYF. CDR3 bases: TGCGCCAGCAGCTTCGGCAGGGCCTACGAGCAGTACTTC. Full variable domain (remainder filled in from reference TRBV5-1 and TRBJ2-7): KAGVTQTPRYLIKTRGQQVTLSCSPISGHRSVSWYQQTPGQGLQFLFEYFSETQRNKGNFPGRFSGRQFSNSRSEMNVSTLELGDSALYLCASSFGRAYEQYFGPGTRLTVT.